This T cell receptor beta chain appears in the sequencing data of a study of CD4 T cell repertoires in COVID-19 (dated by TCRdb to 2020 to 2022). For the wider study: To analyze cross-reactivity, CFSE-low cells were expanded with IL-2 for approximately nine days and then labeled again and restimulated with spike proteins from other coronaviruses. In COVID-19-recovered individuals, the study described naturally processed CD4+ T cell responses to SARS-CoV-2 spike and nucleoprotein and used TCR Vbeta sequencing to evaluate clonal composition. In a few recovered individuals, the researchers analyzed the TCR Vbeta repertoire of SARS-CoV-2-reactive T cells at the subset level.

Per the publication, the time point label means: sample from a COVID-19-recovered individual after infection. Cells were CFSE-labeled and stimulated with autologous monocytes plus recombinant SARS-CoV-2 spike or nucleoprotein to obtain antigen-reactive proliferating T cell lines. Patients who had recovered from mild-to-severe COVID-19 served as donors. Stimulated subset cultures started from an input of roughly 5.3x10^5 cells per subset. From peripheral blood mononuclear cells, the researchers isolated CD4+ total memory, central memory, effector memory and circulating T follicular helper cells. The CDR3 covers 15 residues, taking in both the cysteine and the phenylalanine. The sequence is cut down to CDR3 DNA, 45 bases in frame from base 1. Unmatched junction bases come to 5, with V trimmed by 6 bases and J by 1 base. From a lookup of the germline V gene (reference sequence), CDR1 and CDR2 are LNHDA and SQIVND.

This clone is large (0.1 to 1%) in terms of sample share. Its specific antigen is unknown. No much larger clone exists at a distance of one base, and base qualities are not known. Libraries were built with the immunoSEQ multiplex PCR assay. As for the authors' bioinformatics: Repertoire overlap between subsets was quantified using the Chao-Jaccard similarity index and counts of shared clonotypes. In its TCRdb copy, this immuneACCESS table keeps in-frame sequences only and misses some clones. Where compared with another copy, unresolved V genes explain less than half of these, and the others have no known cause. V and J calls and clone size are those listed in that table; D and trimming were worked out from the DNA. Across this sample there are under 750 clones, with around 25% seen only once. Of the sample, approximately 15% falls within the top ten clones. Overall study outcomes, separate from this receptor: Several of the most expanded SARS-CoV-2-reactive clonotypes were shared between two or all three memory subsets, suggesting intraclonal diversification. Between about 6.5 and 26% of SARS-CoV-2 clonotypes were also found in SARS-CoV and/or HKU1 spike-stimulated secondary cultures, consistent with cross-reactivity.

The TCR comes from a human donor who had COVID-19. The chain is assembled from TRBV19 and TRBJ2-1, and 8 junctional nucleotides match TRBD1. This material consisted of central memory CD4+ T cells, cultured in vitro, taken after recovery from COVID-19. The cell subset or site label here, explained by the study, means: CD4+ T central memory cells. Read as DNA, the sequence is TGTGCCAGTAGGTCGACAGGGGTGTCCTACAATGAGCAGTTCTTC. Translated, this is CASRSTGVSYNEQFF.